This entry features one T cell receptor (beta chain) sequence. Sequencing was performed with immunoSEQ multiplex PCR; in TCRdb, only in-frame clones are kept and a portion is missing. Altogether 640,000 or so clones are present, more than 70% being singletons, with the ten largest covering 0.0094%. Unmatched junction bases numbered 7, after V lost 6 bases and J lost 2 bases. The germline CDR1 and CDR2 sequences are SNHLY and FYNNEI. The CDR3 consists of 14 residues. These data originate in a study of shared T cell receptors in the human thymus. The data also belong to a second study, concerning human thymus T cells. As that report states: All donors were healthy Finnish infants who were undergoing corrective surgery to treat congenital heart defects. From resections taken during corrective heart surgery, the thymus tissue was obtained. Thymic and blood repertoires appeared to carry a bias in their V and J gene usage. Related research found strongly overlapping thymic repertoires in unrelated individuals.

The chain has TRBV2 and TRBJ2-7, with 7 bases lining up with TRBD1. The sample consisted of thymocytes. This sequence originates from a boy less than two years old with a congenital heart defect. The CDR3 DNA follows: TGTGCCAGCAGCCCTCGGACAGGAGCCTACGAGCAGTACTTC. This gives the protein CASSPRTGAYEQYF.